This T cell receptor beta chain was recorded in a study of blood T cell repertoires in COVID-19. The wider study: The samples span acute and convalescent COVID-19 from the United States, Italy and Spain. PBMCs, B-cell-depleted T cells, or T cells were the source of the cDNA or gDNA that made up the material.

The V end lost 10 bases, the J end lost 0 bases, and 16 bases lay between the germline ends. Germline V gene sequence: CDR1 SGHAT, CDR2 FQNNGV. The CDR3 extends over 15 amino acids. Authors' methods: It was from reference gene primer amplification that nucleated cell counts were estimated. Here immunoSEQ multiplex PCR was the method, and the copy in TCRdb shows in-frame clones only, minus some. The DNA was the basis for D and trimming; V, J and clone size are from that table. The table shows under 250,000 clones, with over 80% occurring only once. V usage is TRBV11-2 and J usage is TRBJ2-1; D perhaps matches TRBD1 (5 bases). The sequenced material came from peripheral blood. This clonotype originated in a woman aged 60-75 years with active or convalescent COVID-19. The CDR3 DNA is TGTGCCACGAGACAACAGGATTTCTCCTACAATGAGCAGTTCTTC. Translating gives CATRQQDFSYNEQFF. Drawing the rest from reference TRBV11-2 and TRBJ2-1, the complete variable domain is EAGVAQSPRYKIIEKRQSVAFWCNPISGHATLYWYQQILGQGPKLLIQFQNNGVVDDSQLPKDRFSAERLKGVDSTLKIQPAKLEDSAVYLCATRQQDFSYNEQFFGPGTRLTVL.